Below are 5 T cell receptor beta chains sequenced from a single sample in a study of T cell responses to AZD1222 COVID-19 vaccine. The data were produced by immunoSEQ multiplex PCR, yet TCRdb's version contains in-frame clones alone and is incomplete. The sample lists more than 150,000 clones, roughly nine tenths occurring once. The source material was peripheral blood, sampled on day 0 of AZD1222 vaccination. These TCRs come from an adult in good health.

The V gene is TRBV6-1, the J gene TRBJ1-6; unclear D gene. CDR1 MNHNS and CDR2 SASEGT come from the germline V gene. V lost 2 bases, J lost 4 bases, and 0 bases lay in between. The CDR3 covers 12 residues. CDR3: CASSEYNSPLHF. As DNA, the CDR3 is TGTGCCAGCAGTGAATATAATTCACCCCTCCACTTT.

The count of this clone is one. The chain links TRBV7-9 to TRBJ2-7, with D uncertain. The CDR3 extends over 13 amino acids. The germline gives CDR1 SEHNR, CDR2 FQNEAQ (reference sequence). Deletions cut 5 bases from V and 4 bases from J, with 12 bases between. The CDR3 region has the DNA TGTGCCAGCAGCCGACCCTCCAGGTACGAGCAGTACTTC. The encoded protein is CASSRPSRYEQYF.

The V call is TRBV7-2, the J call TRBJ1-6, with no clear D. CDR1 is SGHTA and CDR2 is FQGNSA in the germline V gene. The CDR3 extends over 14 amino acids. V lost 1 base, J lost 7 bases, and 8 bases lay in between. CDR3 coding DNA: TGTGCCAGCAGCTTAGTAAGGTGGAATTCACCCCTCCACTTT. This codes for CASSLVRWNSPLHF. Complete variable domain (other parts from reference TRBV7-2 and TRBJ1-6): GAGVSQSPSNKVTEKGKDVELRCDPISGHTALYWYRQSLGQGLEFLIYFQGNSAPDKSGLPSDRFSAERTGGSVSTLTIQRTQQEDSAVYLCASSLVRWNSPLHFGNGTRLTVT.

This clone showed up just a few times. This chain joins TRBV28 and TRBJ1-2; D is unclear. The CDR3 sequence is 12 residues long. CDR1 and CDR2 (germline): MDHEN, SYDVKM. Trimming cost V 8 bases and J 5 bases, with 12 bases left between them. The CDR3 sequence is CASGSVGYGYTF. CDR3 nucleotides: TGTGCCAGCGGATCAGTGGGGTATGGCTACACCTTC.

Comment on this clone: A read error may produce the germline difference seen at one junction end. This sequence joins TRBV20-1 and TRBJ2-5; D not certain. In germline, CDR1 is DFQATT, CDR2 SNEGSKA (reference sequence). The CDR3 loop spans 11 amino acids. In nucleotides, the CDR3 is TGCAGTCCTAGGCTCCAAGAGACCCAGTACTTC. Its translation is CSPRLQETQYF.